This T cell receptor (beta chain) was identified during a study of cytomegalovirus exposure and HLA in healthy donors. Overall study results and limits: Researchers reported in a later analysis that a missense DCLRE1C variant was tied to TCR beta V- and J-gene trimming.

The CDR3 has 17 amino acids. The V end lost 0 bases, the J end lost 0 bases, and 12 bases lay between the germline ends. In germline, CDR1 is SGHAT, CDR2 FQNNGV. Points on this clone: Its antigen is not known.

Use of 60 Vbeta and 13 Jbeta primers characterized the PCR. TCRdb's table, derived via immunoSEQ multiplex PCR, lists solely in-frame clones and lacks some. The sample carries around 220,000 clones, 65% to 90% recorded once. Sequences were obtained from PBMCs. The chain is built from TRBV11-2 and TRBJ1-3; D unresolved. The receptor comes from a girl between 10 and 17 years old in good health and CMV-seronegative. CDR3 coding DNA: TGTGCCAGCAGCTTAGACGGAGGCAGGCGCTCTGGAAACACCATATATTTT. Its protein is CASSLDGGRRSGNTIYF.